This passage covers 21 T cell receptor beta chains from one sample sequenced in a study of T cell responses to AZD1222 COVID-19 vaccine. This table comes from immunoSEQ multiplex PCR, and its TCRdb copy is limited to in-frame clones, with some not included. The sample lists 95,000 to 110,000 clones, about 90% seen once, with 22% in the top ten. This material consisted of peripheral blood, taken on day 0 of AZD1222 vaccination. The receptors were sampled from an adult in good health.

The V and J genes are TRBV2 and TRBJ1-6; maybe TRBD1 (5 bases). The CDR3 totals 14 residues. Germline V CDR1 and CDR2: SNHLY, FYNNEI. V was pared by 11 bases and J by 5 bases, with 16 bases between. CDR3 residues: CAVGGIVNNSPLHF. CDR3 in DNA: TGTGCCGTGGGGGGGATTGTGAATAATTCACCCCTCCACTTT.

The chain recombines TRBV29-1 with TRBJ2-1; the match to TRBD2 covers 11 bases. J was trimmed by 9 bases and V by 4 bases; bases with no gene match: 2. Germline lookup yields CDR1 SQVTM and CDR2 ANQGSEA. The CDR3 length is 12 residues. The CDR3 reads CSVVSGGVEQFF. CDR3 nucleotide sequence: TGCAGCGTTGTTAGCGGGGGGGTTGAGCAGTTCTTC.

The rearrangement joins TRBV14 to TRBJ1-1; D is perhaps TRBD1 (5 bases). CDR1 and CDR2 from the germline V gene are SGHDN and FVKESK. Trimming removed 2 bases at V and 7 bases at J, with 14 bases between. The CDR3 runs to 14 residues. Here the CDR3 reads CASSQSLRGLEAFF. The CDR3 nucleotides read TGTGCCAGCAGCCAATCACTTCGGGGACTTGAAGCTTTCTTT.

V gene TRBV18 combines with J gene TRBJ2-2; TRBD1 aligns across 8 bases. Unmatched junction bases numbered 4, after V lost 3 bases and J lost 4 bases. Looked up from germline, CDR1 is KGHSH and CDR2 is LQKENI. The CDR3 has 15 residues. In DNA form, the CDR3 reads TGTGCCAGCTCACCCAAGACAGGGGCCACCGGGGAGCTGTTTTTT. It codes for CASSPKTGATGELFF.

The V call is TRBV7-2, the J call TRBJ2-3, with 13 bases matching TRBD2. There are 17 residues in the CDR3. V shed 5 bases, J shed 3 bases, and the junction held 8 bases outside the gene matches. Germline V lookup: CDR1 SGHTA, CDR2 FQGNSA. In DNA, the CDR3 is TGTGCCAGCAGCCGGGTGACTAGCGGGGGGCGAACAGATACGCAGTATTTT. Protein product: CASSRVTSGGRTDTQYF.

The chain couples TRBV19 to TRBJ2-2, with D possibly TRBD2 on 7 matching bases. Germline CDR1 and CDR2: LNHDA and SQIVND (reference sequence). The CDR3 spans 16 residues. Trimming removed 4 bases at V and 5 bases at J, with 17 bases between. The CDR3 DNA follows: TGTGCCAGTAGTAGGCTGGGGGGGCGCGCAACCGGGGAGCTGTTTTTT. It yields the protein CASSRLGGRATGELFF. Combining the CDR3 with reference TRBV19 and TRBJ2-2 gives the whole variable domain DGGITQSPKYLFRKEGQNVTLSCEQNLNHDAMYWYRQDPGQGLRLIYYSQIVNDFQKGDIAEGYSVSREKKESFPLTVTSAQKNPTAFYLCASSRLGGRATGELFFGEGSRLTVL.

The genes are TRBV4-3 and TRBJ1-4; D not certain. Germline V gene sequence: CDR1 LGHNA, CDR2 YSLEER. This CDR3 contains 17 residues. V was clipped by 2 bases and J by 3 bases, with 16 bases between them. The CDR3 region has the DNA TGCGCCAGCAGCCAACCCCAAGGAGGAGCCGCTAATGAAAAACTGTTTTTT. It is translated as CASSQPQGGAANEKLFF.

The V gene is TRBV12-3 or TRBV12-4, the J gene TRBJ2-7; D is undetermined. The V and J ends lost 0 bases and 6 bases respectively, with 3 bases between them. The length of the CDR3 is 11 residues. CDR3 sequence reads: CASSLASEQYF. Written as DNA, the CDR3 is TGTGCCAGCAGTTTAGCTAGCGAGCAGTACTTC.

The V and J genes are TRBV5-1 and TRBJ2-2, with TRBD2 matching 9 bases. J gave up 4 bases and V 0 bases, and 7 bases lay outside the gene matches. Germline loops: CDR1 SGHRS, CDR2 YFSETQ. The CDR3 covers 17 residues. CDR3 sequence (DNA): TGCGCCAGCAGCTTGGGTTCCAGCGGGGGGTCCACCGGGGAGCTGTTTTTT. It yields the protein CASSLGSSGGSTGELFF.

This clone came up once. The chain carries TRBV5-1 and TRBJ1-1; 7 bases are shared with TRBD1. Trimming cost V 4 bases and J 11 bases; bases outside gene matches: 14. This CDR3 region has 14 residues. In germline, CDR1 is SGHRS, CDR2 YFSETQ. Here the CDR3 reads CASSRIGTEETAFF. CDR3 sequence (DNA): TGCGCCAGCAGCCGGATTGGGACAGAAGAAACGGCTTTCTTT.

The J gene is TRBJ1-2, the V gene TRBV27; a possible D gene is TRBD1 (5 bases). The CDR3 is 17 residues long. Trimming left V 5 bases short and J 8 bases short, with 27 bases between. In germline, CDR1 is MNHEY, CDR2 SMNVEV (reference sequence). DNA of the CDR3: TGTGCCAGCAGTCCGGGACCAAGGGAGCCTCCTTTGGGCGGCTACACCTTC. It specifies CASSPGPREPPLGGYTF.

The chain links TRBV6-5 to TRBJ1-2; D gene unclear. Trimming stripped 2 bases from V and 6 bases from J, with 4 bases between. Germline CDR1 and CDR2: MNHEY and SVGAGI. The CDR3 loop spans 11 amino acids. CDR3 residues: CASSYGHGYTF. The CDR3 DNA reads TGTGCCAGCAGTTACGGGCATGGCTACACCTTC.

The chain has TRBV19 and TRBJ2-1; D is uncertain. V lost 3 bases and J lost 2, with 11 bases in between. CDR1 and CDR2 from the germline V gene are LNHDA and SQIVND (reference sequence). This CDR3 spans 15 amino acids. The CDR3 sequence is CASSMSGGAYNEQFF. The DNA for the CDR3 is TGTGCCAGTAGTATGTCAGGTGGGGCCTACAATGAGCAGTTCTTC.

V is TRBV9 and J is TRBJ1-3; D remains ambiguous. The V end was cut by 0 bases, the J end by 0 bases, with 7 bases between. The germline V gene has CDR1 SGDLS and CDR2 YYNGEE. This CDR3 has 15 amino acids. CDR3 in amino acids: CASSVGLGSGNTIYF. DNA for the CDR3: TGTGCCAGCAGCGTAGGGCTAGGCTCTGGAAACACCATATATTTT.

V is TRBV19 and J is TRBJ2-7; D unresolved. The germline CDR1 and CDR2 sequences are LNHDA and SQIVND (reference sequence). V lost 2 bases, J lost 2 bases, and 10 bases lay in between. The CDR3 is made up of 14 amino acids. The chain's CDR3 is CASSISAQPYEQYF. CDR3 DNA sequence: TGTGCCAGTAGTATATCGGCACAGCCCTACGAGCAGTACTTC.

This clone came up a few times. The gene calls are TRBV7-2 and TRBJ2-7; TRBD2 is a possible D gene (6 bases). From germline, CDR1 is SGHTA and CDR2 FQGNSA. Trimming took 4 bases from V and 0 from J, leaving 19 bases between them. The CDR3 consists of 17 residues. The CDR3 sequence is CASSSALLGGISYEQYF. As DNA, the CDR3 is TGTGCCAGCAGCTCAGCCCTTTTGGGCGGGATCTCCTACGAGCAGTACTTC. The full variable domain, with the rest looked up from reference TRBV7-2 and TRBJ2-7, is GAGVSQSPSNKVTEKGKDVELRCDPISGHTALYWYRQSLGQGLEFLIYFQGNSAPDKSGLPSDRFSAERTGGSVSTLTIQRTQQEDSAVYLCASSSALLGGISYEQYFGPGTRLTVT.

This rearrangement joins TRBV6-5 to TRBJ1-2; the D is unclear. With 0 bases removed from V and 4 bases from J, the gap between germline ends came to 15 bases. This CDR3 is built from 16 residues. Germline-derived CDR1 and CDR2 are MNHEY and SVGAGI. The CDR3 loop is CASSYSVGDDLYGYTF. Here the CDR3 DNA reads TGTGCCAGCAGTTACTCGGTGGGAGACGACCTCTATGGCTACACCTTC.

DNA for the CDR3: TGTGCCAGCAGCTTAGCCCGGACAGGGTTTATTAGCTACACCTTC. It yields the protein CASSLARTGFISYTF. The chain is built from TRBV7-9 and TRBJ1-2, with TRBD1 matching 8 bases. Trimming removed 0 bases from V and 9 bases from J; junction bases left unmatched: 9. In germline, CDR1 is SEHNR, CDR2 FQNEAQ (reference sequence). The CDR3 is made up of 15 amino acids.

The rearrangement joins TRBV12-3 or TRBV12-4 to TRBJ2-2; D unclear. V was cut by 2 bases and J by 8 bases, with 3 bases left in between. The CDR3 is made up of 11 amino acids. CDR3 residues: CASSLRGELFF. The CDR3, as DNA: TGTGCCAGCAGTTTAAGGGGGGAGCTGTTTTTT.

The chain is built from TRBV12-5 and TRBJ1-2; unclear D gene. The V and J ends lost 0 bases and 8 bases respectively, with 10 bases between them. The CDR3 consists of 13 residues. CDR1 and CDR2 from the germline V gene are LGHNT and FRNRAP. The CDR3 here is CASGLVQGGGYTF. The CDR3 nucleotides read TGTGCTAGTGGTTTGGTACAAGGCGGGGGCTACACCTTC.

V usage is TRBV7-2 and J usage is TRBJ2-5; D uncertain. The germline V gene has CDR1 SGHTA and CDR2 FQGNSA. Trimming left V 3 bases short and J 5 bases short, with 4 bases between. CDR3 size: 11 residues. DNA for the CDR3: TGTGCCAGCAGCTTTGGTGAGACCCAGTACTTC. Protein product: CASSFGETQYF.